The T cell receptor (beta chain) described here comes from a study of somatic mutations in cytotoxic T cells in rheumatoid arthritis. Across the study: Right after diagnosis, and before any treatment had started, patient peripheral blood (about 33 ml EDTA) was drawn. Purity of nearly 100% was reached when some V beta antibody-stained T-cell populations were flow-sorted, including V beta1+ cells sequenced for TCRB.

Findings of the study overall: Any difference in CD8+ T-cell clonality between patients who had rheumatoid arthritis and healthy controls who were age-matched was not statistically significant.

TCRdb's copy holds only in-frame clones and misses some; the assay was immunoSEQ multiplex PCR. Of 20,000 or so clones in the sample, over 75% are singletons; the top ten hold 9.5% to 12%. Germline values: CDR1 SGHTA, CDR2 FQGTGA. The CDR3 length is 15 residues. V dropped 3 bases and J dropped 7; count of bases not matched to a gene: 7. About this clone itself: The antigen remains undetermined.

Positive magnetic bead selection separated CD4+ and CD8+ cells, and flow cytometry confirmed purity. The source is a man aged 18 to 30 with rheumatoid arthritis. J is TRBJ2-1 and V is TRBV7-3, with 9 bases fitting TRBD1. Sequencing was performed on CD8+ T cells sorted from blood. CDR3 in amino acids: CASSFGQGSGNEQFF. For the CDR3, the DNA is TGTGCCAGCAGCTTCGGACAGGGGAGTGGGAATGAGCAGTTCTTC.